This T cell receptor beta chain was profiled in a study of persistence of HIV-infected CD4 T cells. Study-wide background: CD4+ T cells responding to CMV or HIV-1 Gag were isolated.

As concerns this clone: Its antigen is currently unknown.

The CDR3 sequence is 17 residues long. V was pared by 0 bases and J by 1 base, with 6 bases of the junction left unmatched. Per germline, CDR1 SEHNR and CDR2 FQNEAQ (reference sequence). The libraries were made with immunoSEQ version 4 in survey mode. Each sample used up to about 1 ug genomic DNA diluted to approximately 9.2 ng/uL. The table came from immunoSEQ multiplex PCR; TCRdb's copy has only in-frame clones and leaves some out. The repertoire holds 50,000 or so clones, with 75% to 85% as singletons. Stimulation used approximately 9.5 ug/mL lysate from CMV-infected fibroblasts. CD40L-negative CD69-negative CD45RO-high memory CD4+ T cells were sorted as populations depleted of antigen-responding cells. Adults with HIV-1 started suppressive ART while chronically infected.

Sequencing used CD4+ T cells sorted from PBMCs after roughly 19-hour stimulation, obtained from a patient who received antiretroviral therapy. The TCR comes from an adult man with HIV who was CMV-seropositive. The rearrangement joins TRBV7-9 to TRBJ2-7, with 10 bases that match TRBD1. The CDR3 sequence: CASSLARGQGRSYEQYF. CDR3 coding DNA: TGTGCCAGCAGCTTAGCCCGGGGACAGGGGAGATCCTACGAGCAGTACTTC.